This T cell receptor beta chain was sequenced in a study of regulatory T cells in long-lasting Graves disease. Ten or more counts support this clonotype. Per the germline V gene, CDR1 is SGHRS and CDR2 is YFSETQ. The CDR3 has 16 amino acids. After removal of 4 bases from V and 2 bases from J, the junction contained 7 bases not matched to a gene. The time point: newly diagnosed GD, antithyroid drugs for less than 3 months. Following extraction of RNA from PBMCs, that RNA was used to make the TCR library. Patients came through an endocrinology department, and that department was in Xi'an, China. Library construction for TCR beta used iRepertoire HTBI primers and Arm-PCR of CDR3 regions. TCRdb re-analysed the multiplex PCR reads in MiXCR, keeping a single row per CDR3 protein. The sample has roughly 610,000 distinct CDR3 sequences, approximately 15% seen once. These data were also filed under a second study, of T cells in Graves' hyperthyroidism and ophthalmopathy. That source adds: Peripheral blood also featured most of the thyroid clonotypes expanded above 0.001.

This sample comprised peripheral blood mononuclear cells (PBMCs), obtained at new diagnosis, from a patient treated with antithyroid drugs. The rearrangement links TRBV5-1 to TRBJ2-1; 9 bases align to TRBD1. The sequence was collected from a woman aged 30 to 39 with Graves disease. The DNA of the CDR3 is TGCGCCAGCAGCCGCCTTACAGGGGGCCCCTACAATGAGCAGTTCTTC. Translation gives CASSRLTGGPYNEQFF. Full variable domain (missing parts from reference TRBV5-1 and TRBJ2-1): KAGVTQTPRYLIKTRGQQVTLSCSPISGHRSVSWYQQTPGQGLQFLFEYFSETQRNKGNFPGRFSGRQFSNSRSEMNVSTLELGDSALYLCASSRLTGGPYNEQFFGPGTRLTVL.